This TCR beta chain was captured by sequencing in a study of T cells in localized non-small cell lung cancer (TCRdb year 2020). About the study as a whole: T cell repertoires of 236 early-stage NSCLC patients were analyzed, with tumors being compared against uninvolved tumor-adjacent lungs. The mean age of the NSCLC patients was 60 to 85 years, with 120 to 150 men and nearly 110 women. All 250 or so NSCLC patients in the cohort were treatment-naive and had localized lung tumors that were resected.

To note about this clone: There is no known antigen for this receptor. The sample holds no much larger clone one base away, and base qualities are not on file.

Measured from the cysteine to the phenylalanine, the CDR3 is 14 residues long. The DNA shown is the 42-base CDR3, in frame from base 1. V and J are truncated by 1 base and 5 bases respectively, leaving an intervening sequence of 8 bases. Reading the germline V gene (reference sequence) gives CDR1 LNHNV and CDR2 YYDKDF. Overall study results and their limits: A median of approximately 53 of the top 100 tumor clones turned up in the paired uninvolved adjacent lung, and about 28 of those clones also ranked among the top 100 of that same adjacent lung. Higher T cell density in blood was associated with longer overall survival, whereas higher clonality in adjacent lung was associated with shorter survival. Since the design was exploratory, TCR variables were selected using unadjusted p-values with no false-discovery rate correction. Uninvolved tumor-adjacent lung showed the highest T cell clonality, higher than tumor, which suggests more focused antigenic responses in the uninvolved tumor-adjacent lung. Because multi-region tumor sequencing was not done, intratumor heterogeneity could not be ruled out.

At diagnosis, tumor, uninvolved tumor-adjacent lung and peripheral blood were collected and then preserved as a mix of FFPE and fresh-frozen material. The immunoSEQ Assay was used to sequence TCR beta CDR3 regions from DNA. As for how the authors treated the data: T cell density was computed as TCR beta template counts normalized to usable DNA estimated by amplifying housekeeping genes. Richness was estimated with the preseqR package, extrapolating to 400,000 templates for PBMC samples and 120,000 templates for tissue samples. Clonality was defined as one minus Pielou's evenness. Differential abundance testing on productive amino-acid clonotypes, with a minimum total count of 5 and an alpha of 0.1, was used to identify tissue-enriched TCRs. The Jaccard Index and the Morisita Overlap Index were used to measure repertoire overlap between compartments. GLIPH clustered TCR beta CDR3s with public tetramer-defined viral CDR3s; viral motifs required at least three viral sequences plus V-gene enrichment. Not all clones reach the TCRdb copy of this immuneACCESS table, which keeps in-frame sequences only. Checked studies attribute under half of the gap to unresolved V genes and leave the rest unexplained. That table furnishes V, J and clone size, whereas the DNA furnished D and trimming. Here the sample has about 1,600 clones; roughly 25% occur a single time. The top ten constitute 15% to 20% of the sample.

Specimen: lung tumor tissue, collected before any cancer treatment. The receptor chain draws on TRBV15 and TRBJ1-4; the D gene lacks a confident call. The origin of this receptor is a male donor aged 60 or over with stage II squamous cell lung carcinoma. The CDR3 region: CATSRGRINEKLFF. The DNA sequence is as follows: TGTGCCACCAGCAGAGGGCGGATAAATGAAAAACTGTTTTTT.